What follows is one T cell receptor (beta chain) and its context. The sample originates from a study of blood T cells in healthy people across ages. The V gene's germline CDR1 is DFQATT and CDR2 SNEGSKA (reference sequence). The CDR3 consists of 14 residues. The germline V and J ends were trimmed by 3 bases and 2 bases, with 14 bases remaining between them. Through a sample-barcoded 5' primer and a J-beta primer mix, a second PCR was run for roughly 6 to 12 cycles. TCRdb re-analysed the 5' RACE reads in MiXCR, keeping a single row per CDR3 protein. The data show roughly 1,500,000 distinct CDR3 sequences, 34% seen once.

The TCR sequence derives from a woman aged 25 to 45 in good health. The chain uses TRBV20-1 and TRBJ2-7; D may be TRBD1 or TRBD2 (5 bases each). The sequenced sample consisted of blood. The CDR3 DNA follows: TGCAGTGCTAGTCGAGGGGTTCATCCCTACGAGCAGTACTTC. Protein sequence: CSASRGVHPYEQYF.